Below, one T cell receptor (beta chain) is given with its context. The record originates from a study of blood T cell repertoires in COVID-19. V was cut by 10 bases and J by 3 bases, with 16 bases left in between. This CDR3 spans 15 amino acids. Germline V gene sequence: CDR1 LNHDA, CDR2 SQIVND (reference sequence). Clones were sequenced by immunoSEQ multiplex PCR, and TCRdb holds only the in-frame ones, with some missing. The profile covers approximately 110,000 clones, with more than 80% appearing a single time and around 8.5% taken by the ten largest. The sequencing sample was made of peripheral blood. This receptor was taken from a woman in her thirties or forties with acute or convalescent COVID-19. The chain employs TRBV19 and TRBJ2-6; perhaps TRBD2 as D (6 bases). DNA for the CDR3: TGTGCCACCTCCCGGCAGGGACTTGGGGCCAACGTCCTGACTTTC. This sequence encodes CATSRQGLGANVLTF.